These 17 T cell receptor beta chains originate from one sample sequenced in a study of blood T cells in healthy people across ages. The authors ran a second PCR of roughly 7 to 11 cycles using a sample-barcoded 5' primer and a J-beta primer mix. TCRdb re-analysed the 5' RACE reads in MiXCR, keeping a single row per CDR3 protein. The data show 870,000 or so distinct CDR3 sequences, 29% seen once. Sequencing used blood. These receptor sequences come from a woman of 80 years or more in good health.

This chain uses TRBV6-5 with TRBJ1-6; D is perhaps TRBD1 (6 bases). CDR3 length: 13 amino acids. CDR1 MNHEY and CDR2 SVGAGI come from the germline V gene. V was cut by 11 bases and J by 7 bases, with 15 bases left in between. The CDR3 DNA reads TGTGCCGTTAAAAGGACAGAAAATTCACCCCTCCACTTT. Protein sequence: CAVKRTENSPLHF.

This clonotype was detected ten times or more. Written as DNA, the CDR3 is TGCAGTGCTGGTAGGGCAGGCCCTCGGGAGACCCAGTACTTC. Translated, it gives CSAGRAGPRETQYF. V and J are TRBV20-1 and TRBJ2-5; no reliable D call. V was pared by 5 bases and J by 5 bases, with 18 bases between. Looked up from germline, CDR1 is DFQATT and CDR2 is SNEGSKA (reference sequence). This CDR3 is built from 14 residues.

This clonotype was counted many times. The CDR3 is CASTSGGGSNQPQHF. The CDR3 region has the DNA TGTGCCAGCACCTCTGGTGGGGGCTCGAATCAGCCCCAGCATTTT. The chain carries TRBV12-3 or TRBV12-4 and TRBJ1-5; possible D gene TRBD1, 6 bases. This CDR3 has 15 amino acids. Deletions cut 7 bases from V and 4 bases from J, with 17 bases between.

This clonotype was observed many times. The V gene is TRBV2, the J gene TRBJ2-1; TRBD2 matches 7 bases. The CDR3 spans 14 residues. Per germline, CDR1 SNHLY and CDR2 FYNNEI. J gave up 7 bases and V 6 bases, and 9 bases lay outside the gene matches. The chain's CDR3 is CASRNILGLNEQFF. For the CDR3, the DNA is TGTGCCAGCAGGAATATTTTGGGACTAAATGAGCAGTTCTTC.

This clonotype was picked up many times. This chain links TRBV6-1 with TRBJ1-2; unclear D gene. The CDR3 extends over 14 amino acids. Germline CDR1 and CDR2: MNHNS and SASEGT. V lost 4 bases and J lost 5, with 14 bases in between. The CDR3 region is CASSVSAFEYGYTF. DNA for the CDR3: TGTGCCAGCAGTGTTTCCGCCTTTGAGTATGGCTACACCTTC.

V gene TRBV12-3 or TRBV12-4 combines with J gene TRBJ2-3, with a tentative D call TRBD2 (7 bases). CDR3 size: 14 residues. V gave up 6 bases and J gave up 10 bases, with 20 bases separating them. CDR3 protein: CASRIGGGADAQYF. For the CDR3, the DNA is TGTGCCAGCAGGATTGGGGGGGGGGCGGATGCGCAGTATTTT.

This clonotype has only a few counts. DNA of the CDR3: TGTGCCAGCAGCCCTACCAAAGGAGATGAAAAACTGTTTTTT. Protein: CASSPTKGDEKLFF. This chain connects TRBV12-3 or TRBV12-4 to TRBJ1-4, with D uncertain. Deletions cut 6 bases from V and 6 bases from J, with 14 bases between. The CDR3 runs 14 residues.

The chain links TRBV15 to TRBJ2-4; 8 nucleotides line up with TRBD1. The V and J ends lost 3 bases and 6 bases, in that order; junction bases with no gene match: 19. CDR3 length: 19 amino acids. Germline V lookup: CDR1 LNHNV, CDR2 YYDKDF (reference sequence). The DNA for the CDR3 is TGTGCCACCAGCAGTTCGAGGGGCAGGGGGCTCCTCGGCAGAAACATTCAGTACTTC. It is translated as CATSSSRGRGLLGRNIQYF.

This clonotype appeared many times. This chain joins TRBV11-3 and TRBJ2-7; 8 bases are shared with TRBD1. Germline V lookup: CDR1 SGHNT, CDR2 YENEEA. This CDR3 has 15 residues. V trimming: 10 bases; J trimming: 0 bases; junction bases outside the gene matches: 11. This CDR3 is CAIFSWTGSSYEQYF. CDR3 sequence (DNA): TGTGCCATCTTCAGTTGGACAGGGAGCTCCTACGAGCAGTACTTC.

This clonotype was seen many times. V is TRBV24-1 and J is TRBJ2-1; D call uncertain. The CDR3 is made up of 12 amino acids. The germline CDR1 and CDR2 sequences are KGHDR and SFDVKD. V gave up 0 bases and J gave up 12 bases, with 8 bases separating them. The CDR3 region is CATSDLGKRQFF. CDR3 DNA sequence: TGTGCCACCAGTGATTTGGGGAAGAGGCAGTTCTTC.

The J gene is TRBJ2-1, the V gene TRBV12-5; D perhaps matches TRBD1 (6 bases). Germline V gives CDR1 LGHNT, CDR2 FRNRAP. There are 16 residues in the CDR3. Trimming pared 6 bases from V and 2 bases from J, leaving 17 bases between. Written as DNA, the CDR3 is TGTGCTAGTGGCCCCGAAGGGCAGGGGACCTACAATGAGCAGTTCTTC. Protein: CASGPEGQGTYNEQFF.

CDR3 amino acids: CASSRLTGSADTQYF. The CDR3 coding sequence is TGCGCCAGCAGCCGCCTCACAGGGAGCGCAGATACGCAGTATTTT. This chain uses TRBV4-3 with TRBJ2-3, with a possible D match to TRBD1 (6 bases). From germline, CDR1 is LGHNA and CDR2 YSLEER. Trimming stripped 4 bases from V and 4 bases from J, with 15 bases between. CDR3 length: 15 amino acids.

The sample holds a few counts of this clonotype. V usage is TRBV28 and J usage is TRBJ2-1; tentative D call: TRBD1 (6 bases). The CDR3 spans 16 residues. V was shortened by 3 bases and J by 6 bases, with 18 bases between the two germline ends. Germline loops: CDR1 MDHEN, CDR2 SYDVKM. The CDR3 loop is CASSLAAQGRCNEQFF. DNA of the CDR3: TGTGCCAGCAGTTTGGCCGCCCAGGGGCGCTGCAATGAGCAGTTCTTC.

This clonotype was counted ten times or more. The V call is TRBV11-2, the J call TRBJ2-4; the D call may be TRBD1 or TRBD2 (5 bases each). The germline V gene has CDR1 SGHAT and CDR2 FQNNGV. The CDR3 has 15 residues. V shed 5 bases and J shed 7 bases, with 18 bases lying between them. The CDR3 DNA sequence: TGTGCCAGCAGCCCCTTAGCCGGCTGGGGGAACATTCAGTACTTC. This encodes CASSPLAGWGNIQYF.

This clonotype was found many times. The V and J genes are TRBV7-6 and TRBJ1-5; 7 positions agree with TRBD1. Germline loops: CDR1 SGHVS, CDR2 FNYEAQ. The CDR3 runs to 16 residues. J lost 0 bases, V lost 5 bases, and 7 bases had no gene match. CDR3 sequence (DNA): TGTGCCAGCAGCCTGGGGACAGCAGATAGCAATCAGCCCCAGCATTTT. Amino acids: CASSLGTADSNQPQHF. Supplemented by reference TRBV7-6 and TRBJ1-5, the full variable domain reads GAGVSQSPRYKVTKRGQDVALRCDPISGHVSLYWYRQALGQGPEFLTYFNYEAQQDKSGLPNDRFSAERPEGSISTLTIQRTEQRDSAMYRCASSLGTADSNQPQHFGDGTRLSIL.

A note on this clonotype: This may stem from a read error, because a much larger clone lies one nucleotide away. The chain uses TRBV25-1 and TRBJ2-3, with 10 nucleotides matching TRBD2. There are 15 residues in the CDR3. Germline CDR1 MGHDK, CDR2 SYGVNS. The J segment lost 2 bases and the V segment lost 4 bases, leaving 3 bases of the junction unmatched. CDR3 amino acids: CASSGLAGATDTQYF. CDR3 bases: TGTGCCAGCAGTGGGCTAGCGGGGGCCACAGATACGCAGTATTTT.

The table lists this clonotype with many counts. The chain couples TRBV7-2 to TRBJ2-5; 10 nucleotides line up with TRBD2. Germline CDR1 SGHTA, CDR2 FQGNSA. J gave up 3 bases and V 0 bases, and 7 bases lay outside the gene matches. The CDR3 runs 17 residues. This chain's CDR3 is CASSLALAGPDKETQYF. CDR3 sequence (DNA): TGTGCCAGCAGCTTAGCACTAGCGGGGCCGGATAAAGAGACCCAGTACTTC.